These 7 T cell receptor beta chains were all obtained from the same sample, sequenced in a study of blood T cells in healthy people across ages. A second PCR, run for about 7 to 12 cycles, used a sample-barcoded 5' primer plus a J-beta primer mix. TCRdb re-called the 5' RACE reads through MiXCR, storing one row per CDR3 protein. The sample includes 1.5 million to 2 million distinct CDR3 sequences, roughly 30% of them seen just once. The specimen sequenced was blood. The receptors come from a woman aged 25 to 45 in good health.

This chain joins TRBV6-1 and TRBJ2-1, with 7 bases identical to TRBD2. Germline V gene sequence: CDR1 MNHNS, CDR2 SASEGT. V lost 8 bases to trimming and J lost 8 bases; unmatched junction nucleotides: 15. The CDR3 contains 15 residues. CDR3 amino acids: CASGPAGNPRDEQFF. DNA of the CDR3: TGTGCCAGCGGCCCAGCGGGGAACCCCCGAGATGAGCAGTTCTTC.

The CDR3 loop reads CASSLRLVTDTQYF. The CDR3 DNA follows: TGTGCCAGCAGTCTTCGACTGGTGACAGATACGCAGTATTTT. This chain joins TRBV12-3 or TRBV12-4 and TRBJ2-3; D gene uncertain. The CDR3 runs 14 residues. Trimming removed 5 bases from V and 3 bases from J, with 12 bases in between.

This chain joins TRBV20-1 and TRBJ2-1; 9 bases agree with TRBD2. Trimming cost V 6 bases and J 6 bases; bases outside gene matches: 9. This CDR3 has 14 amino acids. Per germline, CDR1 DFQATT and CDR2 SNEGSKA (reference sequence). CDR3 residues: CSAQSGRYRNEQFF. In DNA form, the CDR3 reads TGCAGTGCCCAAAGCGGGAGGTATCGCAATGAGCAGTTCTTC.

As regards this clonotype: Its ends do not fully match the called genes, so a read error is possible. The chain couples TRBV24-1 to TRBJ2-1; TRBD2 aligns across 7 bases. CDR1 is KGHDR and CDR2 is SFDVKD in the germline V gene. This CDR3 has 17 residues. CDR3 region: CATSDLSGGGSYNKQFF. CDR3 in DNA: TGTGCCACCAGTGATCTCAGCGGCGGGGGTTCCTACAATAAGCAGTTCTTC.

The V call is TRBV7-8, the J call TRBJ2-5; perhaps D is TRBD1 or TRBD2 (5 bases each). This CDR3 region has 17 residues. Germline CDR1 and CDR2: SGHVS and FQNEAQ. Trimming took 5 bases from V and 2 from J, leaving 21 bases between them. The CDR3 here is CASSARDAVTLQETQYF. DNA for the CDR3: TGTGCCAGCAGCGCTCGGGACGCCGTAACCCTTCAAGAGACCCAGTACTTC. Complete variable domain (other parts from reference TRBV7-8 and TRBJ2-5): GAGVSQSPRYKVAKRGQDVALRCDPISGHVSLFWYQQALGQGPEFLTYFQNEAQLDKSGLPSDRFFAERPEGSVSTLKIQRTQQEDSAVYLCASSARDAVTLQETQYFGPGTRLLVL.

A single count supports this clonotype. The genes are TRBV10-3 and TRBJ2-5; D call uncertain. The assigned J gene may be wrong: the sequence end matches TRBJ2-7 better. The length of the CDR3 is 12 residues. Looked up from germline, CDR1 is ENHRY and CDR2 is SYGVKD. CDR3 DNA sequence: TGTGCCATCGGGAATAGTAGGAACGAGCAGTACTTC. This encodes CAIGNSRNEQYF.

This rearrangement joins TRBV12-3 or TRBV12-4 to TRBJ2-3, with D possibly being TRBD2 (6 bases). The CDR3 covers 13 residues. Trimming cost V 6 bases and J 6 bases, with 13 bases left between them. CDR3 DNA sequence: TGTGCCAGCAGCCCCGGGACTTTCGATACGCAGTATTTT. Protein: CASSPGTFDTQYF.